The present T cell receptor beta chain was sequenced within a study of blood T cells in healthy people across ages. The use of a sample-barcoded 5' primer and a J-beta primer mix characterized a second PCR of roughly 7 to 11 cycles. MiXCR, applied by TCRdb to the 5' RACE reads, yields one record per CDR3 protein. The data contain over 750,000 distinct CDR3 sequences, 20% to 30% of them seen just once; the ten biggest clones take up 9.4%. The CDR3 is made up of 14 amino acids. The germline V gene encodes CDR1 MNHEY and CDR2 SVGEGT. The V end was cut by 4 bases, the J end by 1 base, with 11 bases between. In addition, the sample was reused for a study of T cells of mothers and their children. That work contributes: The study sampled a few healthy Caucasian mothers and their six children. Detection yielded no persistent microchimeric T cell clones.

Material for sequencing was blood. The rearrangement uses TRBV6-2 or TRBV6-3 and TRBJ2-7; D is tentatively TRBD1 or TRBD2 (5 bases each). The receptor's source is a boy between 10 and 17 years old in good health. CDR3: CASSWDGFSYEQYF. CDR3 DNA: TGTGCCAGCAGTTGGGACGGATTTTCCTACGAGCAGTACTTC.